This T cell receptor beta chain was recorded in a study of blood T cell repertoires in COVID-19. For the study at large: Both acute and convalescent COVID-19 samples were obtained from the United States, Italy and Spain. T cells, B-cell-depleted T cells, or PBMCs provided the cDNA or gDNA that served as material.

The V end was cut by 4 bases, the J end by 2 bases, with 8 bases between. Germline values: CDR1 MDHEN, CDR2 SYDVKM. The CDR3 is made up of 13 amino acids. How the authors handled the data: Estimation of nucleated cell counts was performed using reference gene primer amplification. Sequenced by immunoSEQ multiplex PCR; TCRdb stores in-frame clones only, minus some. For V, J and clone size, that table is used; D and trimming come from the DNA. The data contain under 350,000 clones, around nine tenths of them seen just once; the ten biggest clones take up about 5%. Material: peripheral blood. This chain uses TRBV28 with TRBJ1-2; possible D gene TRBD1, 6 bases. The TCR comes from a man aged 35 to 55 with acute or convalescent COVID-19. The CDR3 loop reads CASSSGQNYGYTF. CDR3 sequence (DNA): TGTGCCAGCAGTTCAGGACAGAACTATGGCTACACCTTC.